Listed below are T cell receptor beta chains from one sample, sequenced in a study of cytomegalovirus exposure and HLA in healthy donors. Clones were sequenced by immunoSEQ multiplex PCR, and TCRdb holds only the in-frame ones, with some missing. The profile shows some 100,000 clones, 70% to 85% of them singletons. The specimen was PBMCs. The source is a woman between 18 and 30 years old in good health and CMV-seronegative. Both conserved end residues are part of each CDR3. The order of the fields is V gene, J gene, D gene, clone size, CDR3 DNA, CDR3 protein. D genes are given only for firm matches. A row's size may be missing; if present it is once, few, many or a size class.

v_call: TRBV25-1
j_call: TRBJ2-3
d_call: TRBD2
clone_size: -
cdr3_nt: TGTGCCAGTGAATATAGCGGGGGGGCCTCGACAGATACGCAGTATTTT
cdr3_aa: CASEYSGGASTDTQYF

v_call: TRBV4-3
j_call: TRBJ2-1
d_call: TRBD2
clone_size: few
cdr3_nt: TGCGCCAGCAGCCTCACTAGGCTAGCGGATAATTACAATGAGCAGTTCTTC
cdr3_aa: CASSLTRLADNYNEQFF

v_call: TRBV5-5
j_call: TRBJ1-1
d_call: -
clone_size: -
cdr3_nt: TGTGCCAGCAGCCTGAGGACAGCCCGTGAAGCTTTCTTT
cdr3_aa: CASSLRTAREAFF

v_call: TRBV7-9
j_call: TRBJ2-7
d_call: TRBD1
clone_size: -
cdr3_nt: TGTGCCAGCACCACAGGACAGGGCCACGAGCAGTACTTC
cdr3_aa: CASTTGQGHEQYF

v_call: TRBV19
j_call: TRBJ1-1
d_call: TRBD1
clone_size: few
cdr3_nt: TGTGCCAGCCTTAGGACAGGGGTGACCACTGAAGCTTTCTTT
cdr3_aa: CASLRTGVTTEAFF

v_call: TRBV27
j_call: TRBJ2-1
d_call: -
clone_size: -
cdr3_nt: TGTGCCAGCAGTTTATGGGGAGCCTCCTACAATGAGCAGTTCTTC
cdr3_aa: CASSLWGASYNEQFF

v_call: TRBV18
j_call: TRBJ2-5
d_call: -
clone_size: -
cdr3_nt: TGTGCCAGCTCACCTTACTCGGGAGCCCAAGAGACCCAGTACTTC
cdr3_aa: CASSPYSGAQETQYF

v_call: TRBV27
j_call: TRBJ2-6
d_call: TRBD1
clone_size: -
cdr3_nt: TGTGCCAGCAGTTTTCCTGACAGGGGCGGTGGGGCCAACGTCCTGACTTTC
cdr3_aa: CASSFPDRGGGANVLTF

v_call: TRBV28
j_call: TRBJ2-7
d_call: TRBD1
clone_size: -
cdr3_nt: TGTGCCAGCAGTCCGCCCACCGGGACAGGGACCTACGAGCAGTACTTC
cdr3_aa: CASSPPTGTGTYEQYF

v_call: TRBV6-1
j_call: TRBJ1-5
d_call: TRBD1
clone_size: -
cdr3_nt: TGTGCCAGCAGTGACTTGGGACAGGGGGAATATCAGCCCCAGCATTTT
cdr3_aa: CASSDLGQGEYQPQHF

v_call: TRBV4-1
j_call: TRBJ1-4
d_call: TRBD1
clone_size: -
cdr3_nt: TGCGCCAGCACCCAGTTGGGACAGGGGGCAGAATTTGAAAAACTGTTTTTT
cdr3_aa: CASTQLGQGAEFEKLFF

v_call: TRBV5-5
j_call: TRBJ2-7
d_call: -
clone_size: -
cdr3_nt: TGTGCCAGCAGCTTGGTACCCCTGGACAACTACTACGAGCAGTACTTC
cdr3_aa: CASSLVPLDNYYEQYF

v_call: TRBV7-8
j_call: TRBJ1-2
d_call: TRBD1
clone_size: once
cdr3_nt: TGTGCCAGCAGCTTAGTAGGTGACAGGGTCAACTATGGCTACACCTTC
cdr3_aa: CASSLVGDRVNYGYTF

v_call: TRBV11-2
j_call: TRBJ2-5
d_call: -
clone_size: -
cdr3_nt: TGTGCCAGCAGCTTAAACGGGGGGCTACAAGAGACCCAGTACTTC
cdr3_aa: CASSLNGGLQETQYF

v_call: TRBV27
j_call: TRBJ2-7
d_call: TRBD2
clone_size: -
cdr3_nt: TGTGCCAGCAGTTTTGGATCTAGCGGGCCGACCTACGAGCAGTACTTC
cdr3_aa: CASSFGSSGPTYEQYF

v_call: TRBV6-5
j_call: TRBJ1-1
d_call: -
clone_size: -
cdr3_nt: TGTGCCAGCAGTTACGCAGGGAACACTGAAGCTTTCTTT
cdr3_aa: CASSYAGNTEAFF

v_call: TRBV14
j_call: TRBJ1-5
d_call: -
clone_size: -
cdr3_nt: TGTGCCAGCAGCCAGTCGGGATTCAATCAGCCCCAGCATTTT
cdr3_aa: CASSQSGFNQPQHF

v_call: TRBV15
j_call: TRBJ2-2
d_call: TRBD1
clone_size: few
cdr3_nt: TGTGCCACCAGCAGTCACCCCTCCGGGACAGGGAACACCGGGGAGCTGTTTTTT
cdr3_aa: CATSSHPSGTGNTGELFF

v_call: TRBV9
j_call: TRBJ2-1
d_call: -
clone_size: -
cdr3_nt: TGTGCCAGCAGCGTAAGACCTAGTGACTACAATGAGCAGTTCTTC
cdr3_aa: CASSVRPSDYNEQFF

v_call: TRBV4-3
j_call: TRBJ2-3
d_call: -
clone_size: once
cdr3_nt: TGCGCCAGCAGCCAAGATCCCGCGGGGCGAGTCACAGATACGCAGTATTTT
cdr3_aa: CASSQDPAGRVTDTQYF

v_call: TRBV7-2
j_call: TRBJ2-7
d_call: -
clone_size: -
cdr3_nt: TGTGCCAGCAGCCTCGGCCCCGGACAAGGCGAGCAGTACTTC
cdr3_aa: CASSLGPGQGEQYF

v_call: TRBV4-2
j_call: TRBJ2-2
d_call: TRBD1
clone_size: -
cdr3_nt: TGTGCCAGCAGCCAATTACAGGGGACGGGCGGGGAGCTGTTTTTT
cdr3_aa: CASSQLQGTGGELFF

v_call: TRBV6-4
j_call: TRBJ1-2
d_call: -
clone_size: -
cdr3_nt: TGTGCCAGCAGGGGGGGAGGATTCGATGGCTACACCTTC
cdr3_aa: CASRGGGFDGYTF

v_call: TRBV30
j_call: TRBJ2-6
d_call: -
clone_size: -
cdr3_nt: TGTGCCTGGAGTAAGGGGCTCTCTGGGGCCAACGTCCTGACTTTC
cdr3_aa: CAWSKGLSGANVLTF

v_call: TRBV5-8
j_call: TRBJ2-5
d_call: TRBD2
clone_size: -
cdr3_nt: TGTGCCAGCAGCTTGCGGCTAGCGGGAGTCGGACAAGAGACCCAGTACTTC
cdr3_aa: CASSLRLAGVGQETQYF

v_call: TRBV28
j_call: TRBJ1-4
d_call: TRBD1
clone_size: once
cdr3_nt: TGTGCCAGCAGTTCTTGGGACAGTAATGAAAAACTGTTTTTT
cdr3_aa: CASSSWDSNEKLFF

v_call: TRBV4-3
j_call: TRBJ2-3
d_call: -
clone_size: -
cdr3_nt: TGCGCCAGCAGCCAACAAAGGGTCTGGGGGGGCGGGTCGACGGCACCTACAGATACGCAGTATTTT
cdr3_aa: CASSQQRVWGGGSTAPTDTQYF

v_call: TRBV5-4
j_call: TRBJ2-6
d_call: -
clone_size: once
cdr3_nt: TGTGCCAGCAGCTTGGCCAGGGATGGGGCCAACGTCCTGACTTTC
cdr3_aa: CASSLARDGANVLTF

v_call: TRBV6-6
j_call: TRBJ2-1
d_call: TRBD2
clone_size: -
cdr3_nt: TGTGCCAGCAGGACCTTAGCGGGACGAACCTACAATGAGCAGTTCTTC
cdr3_aa: CASRTLAGRTYNEQFF

v_call: TRBV18
j_call: TRBJ1-5
d_call: -
clone_size: -
cdr3_nt: TGTGCCAGCTCACCAGGGAGCTATAGTAGCAATCAGCCCCAGCATTTT
cdr3_aa: CASSPGSYSSNQPQHF

v_call: TRBV18
j_call: TRBJ2-1
d_call: TRBD2
clone_size: -
cdr3_nt: TGTGCCAGCTCACAGGATTTTGCACTAGCGGAACAGTTCTTC
cdr3_aa: CASSQDFALAEQFF

v_call: TRBV9
j_call: TRBJ1-5
d_call: -
clone_size: -
cdr3_nt: TGTGCCAGCAGCCCGGAGGGAGAAAGCAATCAGCCCCAGCATTTT
cdr3_aa: CASSPEGESNQPQHF

v_call: TRBV18
j_call: TRBJ2-7
d_call: -
clone_size: once
cdr3_nt: TGTGCCAGCTCACCACTGAGGGACAGGGGGCGACTAGCGGGAGTTGCCTCCTACGAGCAGTACTTC
cdr3_aa: CASSPLRDRGRLAGVASYEQYF